These 26 T cell receptor beta chains were sequenced from one sample in a study of cytomegalovirus exposure and HLA in healthy donors. PCR involved 60 Vbeta and 13 Jbeta primers. TCRdb keeps only in-frame clones here, not all; method: immunoSEQ multiplex PCR. Among roughly 120,000 clones listed, under 85% were seen once. The sample comprised PBMCs. Receptor source: a woman aged 40 to 50 in good health and CMV-seropositive.

The chain links TRBV27 to TRBJ2-3, with D possibly being TRBD2 (6 bases). The germline CDR1 and CDR2 sequences are MNHEY and SMNVEV (reference sequence). The CDR3 totals 15 residues. The V and J ends lost 0 bases and 2 bases respectively, with 9 bases between them. In DNA form, the CDR3 reads TGTGCCAGCAGTTTATCTAGCGGATTCACAGATACGCAGTATTTT. It specifies CASSLSSGFTDTQYF.

The chain uses TRBV21-1 and TRBJ2-7; TRBD1, the table's D call, was not compared with the DNA. TRBV21-1 is shown as a pseudogene. This CDR3 has 17 residues. In DNA form, the CDR3 reads TGTGCCAGCAGCAATATAACAGGAGAAGTACTCCTACGAGAGCAGTACTTC. Protein product: CASSNITGEVLLREQYF.

This chain uses TRBV5-1 with TRBJ2-1; 8 bases are a match to TRBD2. The CDR3 contains 18 residues. Trimming removed 4 bases from V and 8 bases from J; junction bases left unmatched: 20. CDR1 and CDR2 from the germline V gene are SGHRS and YFSETQ. This CDR3 is CASSPSPSSGLVHDEQFF. The CDR3 coding sequence is TGCGCCAGCAGCCCTTCTCCTTCCTCGGGACTAGTTCATGATGAGCAGTTCTTC.

This rearrangement joins TRBV30 to TRBJ2-1; the match to TRBD2 covers 8 bases. V dropped 1 base and J dropped 3; count of bases not matched to a gene: 8. This CDR3 contains 16 residues. Per the germline V gene, CDR1 is GTSNPN and CDR2 is SVGIG (reference sequence). The CDR3 bases are TGTGCCTGGAGTGCCCTGGGGAGCGGGAGCTACAATGAGCAGTTCTTC. It encodes CAWSALGSGSYNEQFF.

The chain has TRBV29-1 and TRBJ2-1, with D uncertain. Trimming removed 7 bases from V and 5 bases from J, with 12 bases in between. The CDR3 is 12 residues long. Germline CDR1 is SQVTM and CDR2 is ANQGSEA. CDR3 DNA: TGCAGCGCTAAAGAGAACAACAATGAGCAGTTCTTC. It codes for CSAKENNNEQFF.

The gene calls are TRBV5-1 and TRBJ2-5; 8 bases are a match to TRBD1. Germline V gives CDR1 SGHRS, CDR2 YFSETQ. The CDR3 is 17 amino acids. V shed 4 bases and J 5 bases; nucleotides not matched to a gene: 16. The CDR3 DNA follows: TGCGCCAGCAGCCTCGGGACAGGAAGGGTGGCCAGGGAGACCCAGTACTTC. Its protein product is CASSLGTGRVARETQYF.

The J gene is TRBJ2-7, the V gene TRBV15; TRBD1 agrees at 10 bases. Germline V gene sequence: CDR1 LNHNV, CDR2 YYDKDF (reference sequence). The CDR3 spans 15 residues. V trimming: 1 base; J trimming: 3 bases; junction bases outside the gene matches: 3. DNA for the CDR3: TGTGCCACCAGCAGAGGACAGGGGGCGGTCTACGAGCAGTACTTC. Translating it yields CATSRGQGAVYEQYF. Filled out from reference TRBV15 and TRBJ2-7, the complete variable domain reads DAMVIQNPRYQVTQFGKPVTLSCSQTLNHNVMYWYQQKSSQAPKLLFHYYDKDFNNEADTPDNFQSRRPNTSFCFLDIRSPGLGDTAMYLCATSRGQGAVYEQYFGPGTRLTVT.

V is TRBV2 and J is TRBJ2-5; 7 bases fit TRBD2. V lost 7 bases and J lost 5; bases outside the gene matches: 10. The V gene's germline CDR1 is SNHLY and CDR2 FYNNEI. The CDR3 sequence is 14 residues long. The CDR3 protein is CASTPTSWAETQYF. CDR3 DNA sequence: TGTGCCAGCACCCCGACTAGCTGGGCGGAGACCCAGTACTTC. The full variable domain, with the rest looked up from reference TRBV2 and TRBJ2-5, is EPEVTQTPSHQVTQMGQEVILRCVPISNHLYFYWYRQILGQKVEFLVSFYNNEISEKSEIFDDQFSVERPDGSNFTLKIRSTKLEDSAMYFCASTPTSWAETQYFGPGTRLLVL.

The genes are TRBV29-1 and TRBJ2-1, with a possible D match to TRBD2 (7 bases). V dropped 4 bases and J dropped 1 base, with 14 bases sitting between them. The CDR3 sequence is 15 residues long. The germline CDR1 and CDR2 sequences are SQVTM and ANQGSEA. In nucleotides, the CDR3 is TGCAGCGTTGGTGCGGGGGCAAGGTCCTACAATGAGCAGTTCTTC. Protein product: CSVGAGARSYNEQFF.

V and J are TRBV5-1 and TRBJ2-2; 9 nucleotides line up with TRBD2. In germline, CDR1 is SGHRS, CDR2 YFSETQ. This CDR3 spans 16 amino acids. J lost 3 bases, V lost 1 base, and 4 bases had no gene match. The CDR3 loop is CASSLSPSGDTGELFF. In DNA, the CDR3 is TGCGCCAGCAGCTTGTCTCCTAGCGGGGACACCGGGGAGCTGTTTTTT. The full variable domain, completed using reference TRBV5-1 and TRBJ2-2, is KAGVTQTPRYLIKTRGQQVTLSCSPISGHRSVSWYQQTPGQGLQFLFEYFSETQRNKGNFPGRFSGRQFSNSRSEMNVSTLELGDSALYLCASSLSPSGDTGELFFGEGSRLTVL.

This CDR3 is CASSLGPQGLGQQPQHF. Here the CDR3 DNA reads TGTGCCAGCAGCTTAGGGCCACAGGGCCTCGGTCAGCAGCCCCAGCATTTT. This chain uses TRBV7-6 with TRBJ1-5; TRBD1 might be the D (6 bases). V dropped 1 base and J dropped 7 bases, with 20 bases sitting between them. There are 17 residues in the CDR3. Germline loops: CDR1 SGHVS, CDR2 FNYEAQ.

This chain links TRBV30 with TRBJ1-1; 10 nucleotides agree with TRBD1. The V and J ends lost 8 bases and 1 base, in that order; junction bases with no gene match: 4. The V gene's germline CDR1 is GTSNPN and CDR2 SVGIG (reference sequence). The CDR3 totals 13 residues. This CDR3 reads CAGRDRGNTEAFF. CDR3 nucleotide sequence: TGTGCCGGCCGGGACAGGGGGAACACTGAAGCTTTCTTT. The full variable domain, with the rest looked up from reference TRBV30 and TRBJ1-1, is SQTIHQWPATLVQPVGSPLSLECTVEGTSNPNLYWYRQAAGRGLQLLFYSVGIGQISSEVPQNLSASRPQDRQFILSSKKLLLSDSGFYLCAGRDRGNTEAFFGQGTRLTVV.

This chain links TRBV6-1 with TRBJ2-3; TRBD2 aligns across 8 bases. From germline, CDR1 is MNHNS and CDR2 SASEGT. The CDR3 runs 15 residues. V gave up 5 bases and J gave up 4 bases; unmatched junction bases: 8. CDR3 loop: CASSLQRETADTQYF. DNA of the CDR3: TGTGCCAGCAGTTTGCAGCGGGAGACAGCAGATACGCAGTATTTT.

The CDR3 DNA reads TGTGCCAGCAGTTTCTCCTCCAGGGGGACTGAAGCTTTCTTT. It translates to CASSFSSRGTEAFF. The V and J genes are TRBV7-2 and TRBJ1-1; 7 nucleotides match TRBD1. Trimming took 6 bases from V and 5 from J; bases not matched to a gene: 9. Germline V gene data show CDR1 as SGHTA and CDR2 as FQGNSA. CDR3 length: 14 amino acids.

The chain recombines TRBV25-1 with TRBJ2-1; TRBD1 might be the D (6 bases). Trimming left V 6 bases short and J 6 bases short, with 21 bases between. CDR1 MGHDK and CDR2 SYGVNS come from the germline V gene. The CDR3 runs 16 residues. Here the CDR3 reads CASSNLGGGGSNEQFF. For the CDR3, the DNA is TGTGCCAGCAGCAATTTAGGGGGTGGGGGTAGCAATGAGCAGTTCTTC.

This clone has a single count. The chain recombines TRBV5-4 with TRBJ2-7, with TRBD2 matching over 7 bases. The CDR3 is 15 residues long. With V trimmed by 0 bases and J by 5 bases, 8 bases remained unmatched. In germline, CDR1 is SGHNT, CDR2 YYREEE (reference sequence). CDR3: CASSLETSLQNEQYF. The CDR3 coding sequence is TGTGCCAGCAGCTTGGAGACTAGCCTGCAGAACGAGCAGTACTTC.

The V call is TRBV7-8, the J call TRBJ1-1, with 10 positions matching TRBD1. Germline V gene data show CDR1 as SGHVS and CDR2 as FQNEAQ. V was clipped by 3 bases and J by 5 bases; unmatched bases: 6. CDR3 length equals 15 residues. The CDR3 loop reads CASSLRQGARTEAFF. CDR3 coding DNA: TGTGCCAGCAGCTTGAGACAGGGGGCGCGAACTGAAGCTTTCTTT.

This chain links TRBV9 with TRBJ2-7; TRBD2 aligns across 9 bases. Germline CDR1 is SGDLS and CDR2 is YYNGEE. The V gene end was trimmed by 4 bases and the J gene end by 5 bases; junction bases not matched to a gene: 7. The CDR3 is made up of 14 amino acids. The chain's CDR3 is CASSLIAGADEQYF. The DNA of the CDR3 is TGTGCCAGCAGCTTAATAGCGGGAGCGGACGAGCAGTACTTC.

The chain recombines TRBV19 with TRBJ2-3; 11 nucleotides match TRBD2. CDR1 and CDR2 from the germline V gene are LNHDA and SQIVND (reference sequence). This CDR3 spans 15 amino acids. J gave up 4 bases and V 9 bases, and 9 bases lay outside the gene matches. The CDR3 protein is CASSSGLAASDTQYF. The CDR3 DNA reads TGTGCCAGCTCTTCGGGACTAGCGGCGTCAGATACGCAGTATTTT.

In its sample, this clone was seen once. The rearrangement uses TRBV5-1 and TRBJ2-3; D is undetermined. Per the germline V gene, CDR1 is SGHRS and CDR2 is YFSETQ. The CDR3 consists of 13 residues. V lost 5 bases and J 2 bases, leaving 9 bases between the germline ends. In nucleotides, the CDR3 is TGCGCCAGCAGTTACGGAGCCACAGATACGCAGTATTTT. It translates to CASSYGATDTQYF.

The chain carries TRBV5-1 and TRBJ2-7; D ambiguous. The germline V and J ends were trimmed by 4 bases and 1 base, with 12 bases remaining between them. Germline V CDR1 and CDR2: SGHRS, YFSETQ. This CDR3 region has 14 residues. CDR3 amino acids: CASSVRLDSYEQYF. The CDR3 nucleotides read TGCGCCAGCAGCGTCAGACTCGATTCCTACGAGCAGTACTTC.

This chain connects TRBV6-1 to TRBJ2-1, with 9 bases aligning to TRBD1. Germline CDR1 and CDR2: MNHNS and SASEGT. V lost 6 bases and J lost 8; bases outside the gene matches: 5. This CDR3 has 13 residues. The CDR3 DNA reads TGTGCCAGCAGGATACGACAGGGGGATGAGCAGTTCTTC. This encodes CASRIRQGDEQFF.

V usage is TRBV18 and J usage is TRBJ2-7; possibly TRBD1 for D (6 bases). The CDR3 length is 13 residues. Between the trimmed V and J ends, which lost 6 bases and 5 bases, there was a span of 14 bases. Germline V gives CDR1 KGHSH, CDR2 LQKENI. CDR3 in DNA: TGTGCCAGCTCGACCGGGACATTCCACGAGCAGTACTTC. Encoded protein: CASSTGTFHEQYF. Full variable domain (rest looked up from reference TRBV18 and TRBJ2-7): NAGVMQNPRHLVRRRGQEARLRCSPMKGHSHVYWYRQLPEEGLKFMVYLQKENIIDESGMPKERFSAEFPKEGPSILRIQQVVRGDSAAYFCASSTGTFHEQYFGPGTRLTVT.

This sequence joins TRBV2 and TRBJ1-5; 7 bases fit TRBD1. This CDR3 is 15 amino acids long. V trimming: 4 bases; J trimming: 11 bases; junction bases outside the gene matches: 14. Germline V gives CDR1 SNHLY, CDR2 FYNNEI. CDR3 amino acids: CASSASGGVSVAQHF. The CDR3 region has the DNA TGTGCCAGCAGTGCTTCAGGGGGTGTATCAGTGGCCCAGCATTTT.

The chain combines TRBV6-5 with TRBJ1-2; 8 bases align to TRBD1. CDR3 length: 11 amino acids. J was trimmed by 8 bases and V by 8 bases; bases with no gene match: 4. From germline, CDR1 is MNHEY and CDR2 SVGAGI. The CDR3 coding sequence is TGTGCCAGCGGACAGGGAGGGGGCTACACCTTC. Amino acid sequence: CASGQGGGYTF.

This clone is a singleton in its sample. The chain is built from TRBV18 and TRBJ2-5; a weak D match, TRBD1 (6 bases). CDR1 and CDR2 (germline): KGHSH, LQKENI. Trimming left V 1 base short and J 0 bases short, with 9 bases between. This CDR3 spans 15 amino acids. The CDR3 spells CASSPQDRYQETQYF. CDR3 bases: TGTGCCAGCTCACCACAAGACAGGTACCAAGAGACCCAGTACTTC.